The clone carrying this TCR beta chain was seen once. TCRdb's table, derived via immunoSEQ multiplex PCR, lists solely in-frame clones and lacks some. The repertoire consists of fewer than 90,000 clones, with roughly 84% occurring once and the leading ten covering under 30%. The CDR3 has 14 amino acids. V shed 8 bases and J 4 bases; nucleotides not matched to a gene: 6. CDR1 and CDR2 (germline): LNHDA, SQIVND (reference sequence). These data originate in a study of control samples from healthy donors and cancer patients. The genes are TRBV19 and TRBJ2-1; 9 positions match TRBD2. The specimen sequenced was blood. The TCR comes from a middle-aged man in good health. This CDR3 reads CASRLAAFYNEQFF. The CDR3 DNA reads TGTGCCAGTCGACTAGCGGCATTTTACAATGAGCAGTTCTTC.